The TCR beta chain under discussion was sequenced for a study of OX40 agonist ivuxolimab in advanced cancers. Whole-study results and caveats: Nonresponders included some who also had low normalized T-cell clonal expansion.

Method: immunoSEQ multiplex PCR; TCRdb's copy keeps in-frame clones and lacks some. Altogether about 48,000 clones are present, 75% to 90% being singletons, with the ten largest covering about a third. On this clone: Its antigen is currently unknown.

CDR1 and CDR2 (germline): SGHRS, YFSETQ. J lost 5 bases, V lost 1 base, and 6 bases had no gene match. The CDR3 is made up of 15 amino acids. The clonotype originates from an adult with an advanced solid tumor such as melanoma, head and neck, liver or kidney cancer. Sequenced material: CD4+ or CD8+ T cells sorted from blood, taken in a trial of the OX40 agonist ivuxolimab. V is TRBV5-1 and J is TRBJ2-5; 9 bases line up with TRBD2. The CDR3 here is CASSLRREGWETQYF. The CDR3 bases are TGCGCCAGCAGCTTGAGGCGGGAGGGATGGGAGACCCAGTACTTC.